The sequence of this TCR beta chain was determined in a study of blood T cell repertoires in COVID-19. The CDR3 has 15 residues. Assay: immunoSEQ multiplex PCR; the TCRdb copy retains only in-frame clones and omits some. This repertoire shows a few hundred thousand clones, around nine tenths found once; its top ten account for more than 0.95%. The sequence was collected from a young woman who had recovered from COVID-19. The sequenced sample was PBMCs or T cells enriched from blood (not recorded which). V gene TRBV21-1 combines with J gene TRBJ1-2; TRBD1 reflects the table's D call only, with no check against the DNA. TRBV21-1 is tagged as a pseudogene. CDR3 in amino acids: CASSKGISGVQGYTF. CDR3 in DNA: TGTGCCAGCAGCAAAGGTATCTCAGGGGTGCAGGGCTACACCTTC.